The clone carrying this T cell receptor (beta chain) was found many times. The antigen remains unidentified. TCRdb passed the multiplex PCR reads through MiXCR, listing each CDR3 protein once. The table has under 150,000 distinct CDR3 sequences, about 20% seen once. These data belong to a study of breast tumors, draining lymph nodes, adjacent tissues. Overall study findings and caveats: Luminal-like breast cancer showed significantly higher tumor–nontumor repertoire similarity than basal-like.

Samples came from axillary lymph nodes draining the breast cancer. Germline V gene lookup returns CDR1 KGHSH and CDR2 LQKENI. Trimming stripped 0 bases from V and 6 bases from J, with 6 bases between. The length of the CDR3 is 13 residues. This sequence was found in a female donor with breast cancer. Some clones in this sample may be carry-over from other donors' samples. J is TRBJ2-1 and V is TRBV18; the D is unclear. Source material: axillary lymph node tissue. The CDR3 is CASSPPFGNEQFF. The CDR3 coding sequence is TGTGCCAGCTCACCACCGTTTGGCAATGAGCAGTTCTTC.